This T cell receptor beta chain was sequenced for a study of cytomegalovirus exposure and HLA in healthy donors. Findings and caveats of the study: Association with HLA alleles at 0.05 false discovery rate was found for 15,000 or so TCR beta sequences in a later analysis. One later analysis reportedly identified an Asian-associated ancestry cluster that showed fewer N-insertions than the approximately 710-donor mean. Trimming of TCR beta V- and J-genes showed a link, identified in a later analysis, to a missense DCLRE1C variant.

A note on this clone: The antigen remains undetermined.

Germline V gene sequence: CDR1 GTSNPN, CDR2 SVGIG (reference sequence). The V gene lost 2 bases and the J gene lost 1 base, with 8 bases spanning the gap. The CDR3 extends over 13 amino acids. Vbeta (60) and Jbeta (13) primers were used in the PCR. The method was immunoSEQ multiplex PCR; TCRdb's version includes in-frame clones alone and lacks a portion of them. The table records 140,000 or so clones, about three quarters of them present only once. This chain uses TRBV30 with TRBJ2-5; D is uncertain. The receptor was isolated from a man aged 40-49 years in good health and CMV-seronegative. Sample: PBMCs. CDR3 sequence reads: CAWSLVAQETQYF. The DNA for the CDR3 is TGTGCCTGGAGTCTGGTAGCCCAAGAGACCCAGTACTTC.